A selection of T cell receptor beta chains follows, all from one sample in a study of response to subunit inactivated influenza vaccine. TCRdb passed the RT-PCR reads through MiXCR, listing each CDR3 protein once. The repertoire includes roughly 700,000 distinct CDR3 sequences, about 14% of them detected once, and 6.5% to 8.5% sits in the top ten. Sequences were derived from PBMCs from blood, sampled roughly 15 days before vaccination. The origin of the receptors is a man aged 45-60 years who received an inactivated influenza vaccine. CDR3s include the opening cysteine and the closing phenylalanine or tryptophan. The D gene is left open where the match is weak. Part of the rows lack a size; the others show once, few, many or a class for expanded clones.

size	J	D	V	CDR3	DNA
many	TRBJ2-7	TRBD2	TRBV29-1	CSVGTSSYEQYF	TGCAGCGTCGGGACTAGTTCTTACGAGCAGTACTTC
-	TRBJ2-7	-	TRBV6-2/TRBV6-3	CASSPFLGGDDEQYF	TGTGCCAGCAGTCCCTTTCTCGGGGGCGATGACGAGCAGTACTTC
-	TRBJ2-2	TRBD2	TRBV5-1	CASSMTSSTGELFF	TGCGCCAGCAGCATGACTAGCTCCACCGGGGAGCTGTTTTTT
few	TRBJ2-1	TRBD2	TRBV20-1	CSAVKGTSGHNEQFF	TGCAGTGCCGTAAAAGGGACTAGCGGACACAATGAGCAGTTCTTC
-	TRBJ2-7	-	TRBV2	CASSENPRKAYEQYF	TGTGCCAGCAGTGAAAATCCCCGAAAGGCTTACGAGCAGTACTTC
-	TRBJ2-7	TRBD1	TRBV27	CASSPTTGATYEQYF	TGTGCCAGCAGTCCTACGACAGGGGCTACCTACGAGCAGTACTTC
few	TRBJ2-2	-	TRBV28	CASSWGLYPNTGELFF	TGTGCCAGCAGTTGGGGGCTCTACCCGAACACCGGGGAGCTGTTTTTT
-	TRBJ1-5	-	TRBV2	CASSEDGPVDPRHF	TGTGCCAGCAGTGAAGATGGACCGGTAGATCCCCGGCATTTT
-	TRBJ1-1	-	TRBV6-2/TRBV6-3	CASSGSLRHFRMNTEAFF	TGTGCCAGCAGCGGTTCATTGAGACACTTCCGAATGAACACTGAAGCTTTCTTT
few	TRBJ2-5	TRBD2	TRBV29-1	CSAHGWEGVETQYF	TGCAGCGCCCATGGGTGGGAGGGAGTGGAGACCCAGTACTTC
-	TRBJ2-7	TRBD2	TRBV30	CAWSEGLAGGYEQYF	TGTGCCTGGAGTGAGGGACTAGCGGGCGGTTACGAGCAGTACTTC
few	TRBJ2-3	-	TRBV12-3/TRBV12-4	CASSPRVLQYF	TGTGCCAGCAGCCCTAGGGTTTTGCAGTATTTT
-	TRBJ1-4	-	TRBV7-9	CASSKTDINEKLFF	TGTGCCAGCAGCAAGACAGATATCAATGAAAAACTGTTTTTT
-	TRBJ1-1	-	TRBV20-1	CSAAFTGLTEAFF	TGCAGTGCTGCGTTTACGGGGCTCACTGAAGCTTTCTTT
few	TRBJ1-4	-	TRBV28	CASSPRGRPKNEKLFF	TGTGCCAGCAGTCCCCGAGGACGCCCAAAAAATGAAAAACTGTTTTTT
-	TRBJ2-3	TRBD2	TRBV4-3	CASSQTRLAGAAQYF	TGCGCCAGCAGCCAAACGAGGCTAGCGGGAGCGGCGCAGTATTTT
few	TRBJ2-1	-	TRBV24-1	CATSLYREQFF	TGTGCCACCAGCCTATACAGAGAGCAGTTCTTC
few	TRBJ2-5	TRBD2	TRBV20-1	CSARSGLAGGKETQYF	TGCAGTGCTAGGAGCGGACTAGCGGGGGGAAAAGAGACCCAGTACTTC
many	TRBJ1-1	-	TRBV20-1	CSARDARGRTEAFF	TGCAGTGCTAGAGACGCAAGGGGACGCACTGAAGCTTTCTTT
-	TRBJ2-7	-	TRBV5-1	CASRLSRGDSYEQYF	TGCGCCAGCAGACTTAGCAGGGGAGACTCCTACGAGCAGTACTTC
many	TRBJ1-5	TRBD1	TRBV10-2	CASSKQGARSNQPQHF	TGCGCCAGCAGTAAGCAGGGGGCGCGGAGCAATCAGCCCCAGCATTTT
-	TRBJ2-1	TRBD2	TRBV20-1	CSVKSSLAASYNEQFF	TGCAGTGTCAAGTCTTCGCTAGCGGCCTCCTACAATGAGCAGTTCTTC
few	TRBJ2-7	-	TRBV7-6	CASSLGTDISYEQYF	TGTGCCAGCAGCTTGGGGACTGATATCTCCTACGAGCAGTACTTC
few	TRBJ2-2	-	TRBV12-3/TRBV12-4	CASHKGLSYVGELFF	TGTGCCAGCCATAAGGGGCTTTCTTATGTTGGGGAGCTGTTTTTT
few	TRBJ2-6	-	TRBV5-4	CASSRGSNSGANVLTF	TGTGCCAGCAGCAGGGGCTCAAACTCTGGGGCCAACGTCCTGACTTTC
-	TRBJ2-7	-	TRBV7-2	CASSLSSQRNEQYF	TGTGCCAGCAGCTTATCGAGTCAACGGAACGAGCAGTACTTC
few	TRBJ2-7	TRBD1	TRBV4-3	CASSQDPPGGFYEQYF	TGCGCCAGCAGCCAAGACCCCCCAGGGGGCTTTTACGAGCAGTACTTC
few	TRBJ1-2	-	TRBV11-2	CASSFGRGSYGYTF	TGTGCCAGCAGCTTCGGACGGGGGAGCTATGGCTACACCTTC
-	TRBJ2-2	-	TRBV6-5	CASSYVGTGELFF	TGTGCCAGCAGTTACGTGGGCACCGGGGAGCTGTTTTTT
many	TRBJ2-3	-	TRBV11-2	CASSLVAVTTDTQYF	TGTGCCAGCAGCTTAGTAGCGGTCACCACAGATACGCAGTATTTT
few	TRBJ2-5	-	TRBV30	CAWSPPGLGGETQYF	TGTGCCTGGAGTCCCCCCGGACTAGGGGGAGAGACCCAGTACTTC
many	TRBJ1-1	-	TRBV4-2	CASSQSTANTEAFF	TGTGCCAGCAGCCAATCAACTGCGAACACTGAAGCTTTCTTT
few	TRBJ1-3	-	TRBV6-1	CASSEARYSGNTIYF	TGTGCCAGCAGTGAAGCGCGGTACTCTGGAAACACCATATATTTT
few	TRBJ2-2	TRBD1	TRBV29-1	CSVSSFRQGGAGELFF	TGCAGCGTTTCCTCCTTTCGACAGGGGGGAGCCGGGGAGCTGTTTTTT
many	TRBJ2-7	-	TRBV2	CASSRDTGSSYEQYF	TGTGCCAGCAGTAGGGACACTGGGAGCTCCTACGAGCAGTACTTC
many	TRBJ2-3	TRBD2	TRBV20-1	CSARDSLGLAGGTDTQYF	TGCAGTGCTAGAGATTCCCTGGGACTAGCGGGAGGAACAGATACGCAGTATTTT
-	TRBJ2-5	-	TRBV7-2	CASSLPAVKETQYF	TGTGCCAGCAGCTTACCGGCGGTGAAAGAGACCCAGTACTTC
-	TRBJ1-4	-	TRBV15	CATSRDLAVNEKLFF	TGTGCCACCAGCAGAGATCTTGCGGTCAATGAAAAACTGTTTTTT
-	TRBJ1-3	TRBD1	TRBV20-1	CSASGTGRSGNTIYF	TGCAGTGCTAGTGGGACAGGCCGCTCTGGAAACACCATATATTTT
few	TRBJ2-2	-	TRBV21-1	CATPSKGQGAGELFF	TGTGCCACCCCGTCCAAGGGACAGGGTGCCGGGGAGCTGTTTTTT
-	TRBJ2-3	-	TRBV28	CATIRHVGQRITQYF	TGTGCCACCATCAGGCACGTGGGGCAGAGGATCACGCAGTATTTT
-	TRBJ2-7	TRBD2	TRBV10-3	CAISLSGDAYEQYF	TGTGCCATCAGCCTGAGCGGGGACGCCTACGAGCAGTACTTC
few	TRBJ2-2	-	TRBV5-1	CASSLDFNAGELFF	TGCGCCAGCAGCTTGGACTTTAATGCCGGGGAGCTGTTTTTT
few	TRBJ2-5	TRBD2	TRBV10-3	CATRPPRGREGLGQETQYF	TGTGCCACCAGACCTCCGCGGGGGCGGGAGGGCCTAGGGCAAGAGACCCAGTACTTC
few	TRBJ2-7	-	TRBV5-6	CASSGQSYEQYF	TGTGCCAGCAGTGGACAGTCCTACGAGCAGTACTTC
few	TRBJ2-5	-	TRBV15	CATSRGWATQYF	TGTGCCACCAGCAGAGGTTGGGCGACCCAGTACTTC
few	TRBJ2-7	-	TRBV4-1	CASSQESPGHYEQYF	TGCGCCAGCAGCCAAGAGTCGCCGGGGCACTACGAGCAGTACTTC
few	TRBJ2-5	TRBD1	TRBV9	CASSLDRGDQETQYF	TGTGCCAGCAGCCTCGACAGGGGAGATCAAGAGACCCAGTACTTC
few	TRBJ1-2	TRBD1	TRBV29-1	CSAQGANYGYTF	TGCAGCGCACAGGGGGCGAACTATGGCTACACCTTC
-	TRBJ2-3	-	TRBV29-1	CSVGRGFTDTQYF	TGCAGCGTTGGTCGCGGATTCACAGATACGCAGTATTTT
once	TRBJ2-3	TRBD1	TRBV20-1	CSASALRGQNTDTQYF	TGCAGTGCTAGTGCCCTTAGGGGACAGAACACAGATACGCAGTATTTT
-	TRBJ2-5	TRBD1	TRBV29-1	CSVERTGGLVGETQYF	TGCAGCGTCGAAAGGACAGGGGGCCTAGTCGGAGAGACCCAGTACTTC
-	TRBJ2-1	TRBD2	TRBV28	CASTRTSGRYEQFF	TGTGCCAGCACCCGGACTAGCGGGAGGTATGAGCAGTTCTTC
many	TRBJ2-5	-	TRBV20-1	CSASETRAGHRSQYF	TGCAGTGCCTCTGAGACCAGGGCGGGCCATCGGTCCCAGTACTTC
few	TRBJ2-1	-	TRBV7-9	CASSSPVRGSSNEQFF	TGTGCCAGCAGCTCCCCCGTTAGAGGGAGTAGTAATGAGCAGTTCTTC
-	TRBJ2-5	-	TRBV7-3	CASSPTSGAETQYF	TGTGCCAGCAGCCCCACTTCAGGGGCAGAGACCCAGTACTTC
-	TRBJ2-5	-	TRBV7-8	CASSYPGETQYF	TGTGCCAGCAGCTACCCCGGCGAGACCCAGTACTTC